The present entry profiles one T cell receptor (beta chain) with its context. This sample was included in a study of blood T cell repertoires in COVID-19. Study context: Samples came from the United States, Italy and Spain, spanning acute and convalescent COVID-19. Nucleic acid was either cDNA or gDNA, and it came from T cells, B-cell-depleted T cells, or PBMCs.

Germline CDR1 and CDR2: MDHEN and SYDVKM. CDR3 length: 14 residues. Between the trimmed V and J ends, which lost 7 bases and 8 bases, there was a span of 20 bases. Under the authors' procedure: Estimates of nucleated cell counts were drawn from the amplification of reference gene primers. Method: immunoSEQ multiplex PCR; TCRdb's copy keeps in-frame clones and lacks some. V and J calls and clone size follow that table, whereas D and trimming were derived from the DNA. The sample has some 150,000 clones, over 80% seen once. This clonotype was sampled from a woman between 35 and 50 years old with active or convalescent COVID-19. The sequenced sample was peripheral blood. This chain joins TRBV28 and TRBJ1-2; no reliable D call. In nucleotides, the CDR3 is TGTGCCAGCAAAAGCAGTTCTGAAATCGGGGGCTACACCTTC. Translating gives CASKSSSEIGGYTF.